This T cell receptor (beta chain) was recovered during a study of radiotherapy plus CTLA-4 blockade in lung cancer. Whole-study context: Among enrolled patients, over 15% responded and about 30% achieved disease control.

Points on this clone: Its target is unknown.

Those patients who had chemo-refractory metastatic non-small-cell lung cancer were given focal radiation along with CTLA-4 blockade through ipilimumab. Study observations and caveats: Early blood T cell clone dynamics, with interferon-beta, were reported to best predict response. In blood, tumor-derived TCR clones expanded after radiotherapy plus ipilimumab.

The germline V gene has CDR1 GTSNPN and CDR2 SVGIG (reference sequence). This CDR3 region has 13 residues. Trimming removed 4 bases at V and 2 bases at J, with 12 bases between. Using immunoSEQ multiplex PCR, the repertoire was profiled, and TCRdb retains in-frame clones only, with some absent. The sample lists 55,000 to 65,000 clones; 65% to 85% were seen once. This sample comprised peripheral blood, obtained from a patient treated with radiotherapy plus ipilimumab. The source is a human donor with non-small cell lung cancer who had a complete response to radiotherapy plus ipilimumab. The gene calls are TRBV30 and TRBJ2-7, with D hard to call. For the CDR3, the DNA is TGTGCCTGGACCCCCGAACTTGCCTACGAGCAGTACTTC. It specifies CAWTPELAYEQYF. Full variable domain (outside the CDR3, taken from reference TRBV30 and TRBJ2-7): SQTIHQWPATLVQPVGSPLSLECTVEGTSNPNLYWYRQAAGRGLQLLFYSVGIGQISSEVPQNLSASRPQDRQFILSSKKLLLSDSGFYLCAWTPELAYEQYFGPGTRLTVT.